The 23 T cell receptor beta chains reported below all come from one sample, sequenced in a study of T cells in Graves' hyperthyroidism and ophthalmopathy. From RNA transcripts, TCR beta CDR3 regions were amplified. A set of HTBI primers served as the primers for a first-round RT-PCR of the TCR CDR3. TCRdb reprocessed the multiplex PCR reads via MiXCR and lists one record per CDR3 protein. The sample shows some 24,000 distinct CDR3 sequences, around 50% of them seen only once. The material sequenced was blood. These receptors were taken from a woman aged 40 to 55 with Graves' hyperthyroidism that later progressed to Graves' ophthalmopathy.

This clonotype has a single count. The chain is built from TRBV6-1 and TRBJ1-2; the D gene is possibly TRBD1 (5 bases). V was shortened by 2 bases and J by 0 bases, with 16 bases between the two germline ends. Germline loops: CDR1 MNHNS, CDR2 SASEGT. The CDR3 extends over 17 amino acids. CDR3 in DNA: TGTGCCAGCAGTGAATATAAGGACAACTATTCTAACTATGGCTACACCTTC. Translation: CASSEYKDNYSNYGYTF.

The chain is built from TRBV5-6 and TRBJ2-1, with 8 bases fitting TRBD2. CDR1 SGHDT and CDR2 YYEEEE come from the germline V gene. V was clipped by 4 bases and J by 1 base; unmatched bases: 7. This CDR3 has 16 residues. For the CDR3, the DNA is TGTGCCAGCAGCACGGGAGCGGGAGTGTCCTACAATGAGCAGTTCTTC. Amino acid sequence: CASSTGAGVSYNEQFF.

J is TRBJ2-5 and V is TRBV20-1, with D perhaps matching TRBD1 (5 bases). The germline gives CDR1 DFQATT, CDR2 SNEGSKA (reference sequence). The CDR3 is 17 amino acids. V was trimmed by 3 bases and J by 3 bases, leaving 23 bases between them. This chain's CDR3 is CSASSPFRADGEETQYF. Here the CDR3 DNA reads TGCAGTGCTAGTTCACCGTTCAGGGCCGACGGTGAAGAGACCCAGTACTTC.

This clonotype was counted many times. The chain is built from TRBV4-1 and TRBJ2-3; D remains ambiguous. With 6 bases removed from V and 1 base from J, the gap between germline ends came to 8 bases. Germline CDR1 is MGHRA and CDR2 is YSYEKL. The CDR3 contains 13 residues. The CDR3 spells CASRRSRTDTQYF. Written as DNA, the CDR3 is TGCGCCAGCAGGAGGAGCCGCACAGATACGCAGTATTTT.

This clonotype has just a few counts. The chain couples TRBV25-1 to TRBJ2-2; D gene ambiguous. In germline, CDR1 is MGHDK, CDR2 SYGVNS. Trimming took 3 bases from V and 6 from J, leaving 11 bases between them. The CDR3 is made up of 14 amino acids. The CDR3 DNA reads as TGTGCCAGCAGTGATGGGTCGCACCCCGGGGAGCTGTTTTTT. Protein product: CASSDGSHPGELFF.

In its sample, this clonotype ranks as medium-sized. This chain connects TRBV29-1 to TRBJ2-2, with 10 bases aligning to TRBD1. The CDR3 is made up of 14 amino acids. Trimming at V came to 5 bases and at J to 5 bases, leaving 5 bases not matched to a gene. Germline V CDR1 and CDR2: SQVTM, ANQGSEA. CDR3 protein: CSVTRTGGTGELFF. DNA of the CDR3: TGCAGCGTTACCCGGACAGGGGGGACCGGGGAGCTGTTTTTT.

DNA for the CDR3: TGTGCCAGCAGCTTAGCGGGAAGCCGGATAAGCAATCAGCCCCAGCATTTT. Translating it yields CASSLAGSRISNQPQHF. The V call is TRBV7-2, the J call TRBJ1-5, with D unclear. V was trimmed by 0 bases and J by 1 base, leaving 13 bases between them. The CDR3 is 17 residues long. Germline values: CDR1 SGHTA, CDR2 FQGNSA.

This clonotype was detected ten times or more. The chain employs TRBV3-1 and TRBJ2-5; 7 nucleotides match TRBD2. The CDR3 extends over 16 amino acids. V shed 1 base, J shed 1 base, and the junction held 6 bases outside the gene matches. Germline CDR1 and CDR2: LGHDT and YNNKEL (reference sequence). CDR3 DNA sequence: TGTGCCAGCAGCCAAGCGGGGGGAGGTTTCCAAGAGACCCAGTACTTC. Residues: CASSQAGGGFQETQYF.

For this clonotype: Mismatch with germline at one junction end may stem from a read error. The chain couples TRBV28 to TRBJ1-1; D may be TRBD1 (6 bases). CDR1 and CDR2 (germline): MDHEN, SYDVKM. The CDR3 covers 13 residues. DNA for the CDR3: TGTGCCAGCACCCTTACAGGGAACACTGAAGCTTCCTTT. This gives the protein CASTLTGNTEASF.

This clonotype was seen many times. The rearrangement joins TRBV9 to TRBJ2-3, with TRBD1 identical over 9 bases. Per germline, CDR1 SGDLS and CDR2 YYNGEE. The CDR3 runs to 16 residues. The junction had 10 bases not matched to a gene; V was cut back by 2 bases and J by 6 bases. In DNA form, the CDR3 reads TGTGCCAGCAGCGTGGGGACAGGGCTGATGGGGGATACGCAGTATTTT. It specifies CASSVGTGLMGDTQYF.

This clonotype was counted at least ten times. The chain carries TRBV12-3 or TRBV12-4 and TRBJ2-7; 7 bases map to TRBD2. V shed 5 bases and J 2 bases; nucleotides not matched to a gene: 9. The CDR3 extends over 15 amino acids. CDR3 sequence (DNA): TGTGCCAGCAGTCCCGTTAGTAGCGGGCCCTACGAGCAGTACTTC. Translated, it gives CASSPVSSGPYEQYF.

In its sample, this clonotype was seen a few times. The V gene is TRBV20-1, the J gene TRBJ2-7; D may be TRBD1 (6 bases). Trimming shortened V by 6 bases and J by 2 bases, and 20 bases separated the two germline ends. Per the germline V gene, CDR1 is DFQATT and CDR2 is SNEGSKA (reference sequence). The CDR3 consists of 15 residues. The chain's CDR3 is CSASGTSPGPYEQYF. The CDR3 DNA follows: TGCAGTGCATCAGGGACAAGTCCGGGTCCCTACGAGCAGTACTTC.

The V gene is TRBV9, the J gene TRBJ2-3, with D tentatively TRBD2 (6 bases). V lost 3 bases and J 0 bases, leaving 17 bases between the germline ends. This CDR3 has 17 amino acids. CDR1 and CDR2 (germline): SGDLS, YYNGEE. CDR3 bases: TGTGCCAGCAGCGACCCACAGCGGGTTTTAAGCACAGATACGCAGTATTTT. It specifies CASSDPQRVLSTDTQYF.

This clonotype was seen at least ten times. The rearrangement uses TRBV6-4 and TRBJ2-3, with TRBD2 matching over 11 bases. V shed 5 bases, J shed 4 bases, and the junction held 5 bases outside the gene matches. The CDR3 is 15 residues long. Germline loops: CDR1 MRHNA, CDR2 SNTAGT. The CDR3 here is CASSRLAGSSDTQYF. In DNA form, the CDR3 reads TGTGCCAGCAGTCGACTAGCGGGAAGCTCAGATACGCAGTATTTT.

This clonotype is labeled as medium-sized. The CDR3 sequence: CASTGTDMNTEAFF. CDR3 nucleotides: TGTGCCAGTACGGGGACAGACATGAACACTGAAGCTTTCTTT. The chain has TRBV19 and TRBJ1-1; TRBD1 matches 7 bases. The germline CDR1 and CDR2 sequences are LNHDA and SQIVND (reference sequence). The length of the CDR3 is 14 residues. Trimming removed 7 bases from V and 0 bases from J; junction bases left unmatched: 5.

The V gene is TRBV5-1, the J gene TRBJ1-1; D gene unclear. CDR1 and CDR2 (germline): SGHRS, YFSETQ. The V gene lost 2 bases and the J gene lost 0 bases, with 5 bases spanning the gap. This CDR3 comprises 13 residues. CDR3 DNA sequence: TGCGCCAGCAGCTTACAGATGAACACTGAAGCTTTCTTT. This sequence encodes CASSLQMNTEAFF.

The V call is TRBV15, the J call TRBJ2-5; D tentatively fits TRBD1 or TRBD2 (6 bases each). The CDR3 covers 21 residues. V was pared by 0 bases and J by 5 bases, with 31 bases between. Germline V gene data show CDR1 as LNHNV and CDR2 as YYDKDF (reference sequence). In DNA form, the CDR3 reads TGTGCCACCAGCAGAGACCGGGGATTCGTTGGAAGGGGGGCCCAGATCGAGACCCAGTACTTC. Residues: CATSRDRGFVGRGAQIETQYF. Supplemented by reference TRBV15 and TRBJ2-5, the full variable domain reads DAMVIQNPRYQVTQFGKPVTLSCSQTLNHNVMYWYQQKSSQAPKLLFHYYDKDFNNEADTPDNFQSRRPNTSFCFLDIRSPGLGDTAMYLCATSRDRGFVGRGAQIETQYFGPGTRLLVL.

A remark on this clonotype: An end of the junction does not agree with germline; a read error may underlie this. The chain is built from TRBV5-1 and TRBJ2-5; D uncertain. CDR1 is SGHRS and CDR2 is YFSETQ in the germline V gene. CDR3 length equals 12 residues. DNA of the CDR3: TGCGCCAGCAGCTTGGCTCAAGAGACCCAGCACTTC. It codes for CASSLAQETQHF.

This sequence joins TRBV20-1 and TRBJ1-1; maybe TRBD1 (6 bases). The CDR3 sequence is 14 residues long. V was shortened by 7 bases and J by 4 bases, with 19 bases between the two germline ends. The V gene's germline CDR1 is DFQATT and CDR2 SNEGSKA (reference sequence). This CDR3 is CSVTSGRGVTEAFF. The CDR3, as DNA: TGCAGTGTTACCTCAGGCAGGGGTGTCACTGAAGCTTTCTTT.

This CDR3 reads CASSLAGEYNEQFF. CDR3 in DNA: TGTGCCAGCAGTCTAGCGGGAGAATACAATGAGCAGTTCTTC. This rearrangement joins TRBV2 to TRBJ2-1; 10 nucleotides align to TRBD2. The V gene end was trimmed by 5 bases and the J gene end by 4 bases; junction bases not matched to a gene: 2. The CDR3 is made up of 14 amino acids. Germline values: CDR1 SNHLY, CDR2 FYNNEI.

This rearrangement joins TRBV7-9 to TRBJ2-7, with a tentative D call TRBD2 (6 bases). The CDR3 is 13 amino acids. Germline values: CDR1 SEHNR, CDR2 FQNEAQ (reference sequence). The V end lost 1 base, the J end lost 6 bases, and 10 bases lay between the germline ends. CDR3 DNA: TGTGCCAGCAGCTTAGGGAGGGATGGCGAGCAGTACTTC. Translation gives CASSLGRDGEQYF.

This clonotype was seen only a few times. Relative to the germline gene, one junction end is altered; a read error may explain this. The rearrangement uses TRBV7-7 and TRBJ1-1; D is uncertain. The germline gives CDR1 SSHAT, CDR2 FNYEAQ (reference sequence). The CDR3 contains 13 residues. The CDR3 is CASSATLNTEAFF. The CDR3 nucleotides are TGTGCTAGCAGCGCTACCTTGAACACTGAAGCTTTCTTT.

Sample share makes this clonotype medium-sized (0.01 to 0.1%). The V call is TRBV19, the J call TRBJ2-7; tentative D call: TRBD1 (6 bases). Germline V CDR1 and CDR2: LNHDA, SQIVND (reference sequence). The V end was cut by 6 bases, the J end by 0 bases, with 12 bases between. The CDR3 runs 14 residues. CDR3 DNA: TGTGCCAGTAGGACAACAGGGAGCTCCTACGAGCAGTACTTC. Amino acid sequence: CASRTTGSSYEQYF.